The entry that follows covers one T cell receptor beta chain sequence. These data come from a study of T-cell reconstitution after alpha-beta-depleted transplantation in children. Unique molecular identifiers were used in preparing the TCRbeta library. Using its own MiXCR run on the PCR reads, TCRdb lists one record per CDR3 protein. The sample yields roughly 100,000 distinct CDR3 sequences, about 8% seen once. The germline V gene encodes CDR1 SNHLY and CDR2 FYNNEI. Trimming left V 5 bases short and J 3 bases short, with 2 bases between. The CDR3 sequence is 10 residues long. This TCR was sampled from a boy aged 2 to 10 with acute lymphoblastic leukemia, due to receive a stem cell transplant. The chain is built from TRBV2 and TRBJ2-7, with D hard to call. The source was PBMCs, collected before TCRalphabeta/CD19-depleted stem cell transplant. The DNA of the CDR3 is TGTGCCAGCAGTAACTACGAGCAGTACTTC. Protein sequence: CASSNYEQYF.